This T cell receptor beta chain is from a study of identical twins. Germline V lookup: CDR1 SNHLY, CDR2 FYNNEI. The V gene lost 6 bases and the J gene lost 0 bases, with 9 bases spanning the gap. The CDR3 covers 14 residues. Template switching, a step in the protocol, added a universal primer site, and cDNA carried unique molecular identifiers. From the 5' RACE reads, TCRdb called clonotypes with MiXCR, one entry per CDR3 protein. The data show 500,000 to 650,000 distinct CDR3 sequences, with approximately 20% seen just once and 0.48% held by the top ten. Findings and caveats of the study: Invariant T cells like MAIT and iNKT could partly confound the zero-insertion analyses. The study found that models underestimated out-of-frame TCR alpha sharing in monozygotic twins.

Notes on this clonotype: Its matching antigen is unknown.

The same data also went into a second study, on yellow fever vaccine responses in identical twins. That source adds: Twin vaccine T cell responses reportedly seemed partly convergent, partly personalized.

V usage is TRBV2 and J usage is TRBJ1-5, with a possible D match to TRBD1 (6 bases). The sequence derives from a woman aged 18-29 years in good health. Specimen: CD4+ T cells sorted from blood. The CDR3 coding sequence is TGTGCCAGCAGCGAACAGGGTAGCAATCAGCCCCAGCATTTT. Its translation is CASSEQGSNQPQHF. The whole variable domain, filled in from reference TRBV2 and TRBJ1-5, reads EPEVTQTPSHQVTQMGQEVILRCVPISNHLYFYWYRQILGQKVEFLVSFYNNEISEKSEIFDDQFSVERPDGSNFTLKIRSTKLEDSAMYFCASSEQGSNQPQHFGDGTRLSIL.